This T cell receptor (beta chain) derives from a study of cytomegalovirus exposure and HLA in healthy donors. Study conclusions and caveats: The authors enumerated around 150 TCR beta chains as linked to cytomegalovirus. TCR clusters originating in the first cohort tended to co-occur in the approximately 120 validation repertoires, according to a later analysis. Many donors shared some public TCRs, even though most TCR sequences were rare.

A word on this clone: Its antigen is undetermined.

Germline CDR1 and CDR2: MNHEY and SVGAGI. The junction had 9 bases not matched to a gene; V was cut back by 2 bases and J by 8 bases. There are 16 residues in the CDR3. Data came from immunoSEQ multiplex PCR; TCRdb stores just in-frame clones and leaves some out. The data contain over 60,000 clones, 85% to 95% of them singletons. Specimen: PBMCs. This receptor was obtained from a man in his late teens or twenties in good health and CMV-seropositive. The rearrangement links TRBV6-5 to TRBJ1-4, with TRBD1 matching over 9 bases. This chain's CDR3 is CASSYASGTGSEKLFF. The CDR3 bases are TGTGCCAGCAGTTACGCGTCCGGGACAGGGAGCGAAAAACTGTTTTTT.